This T cell receptor (beta chain) was recovered during a study of Ad26.COV2.S vaccination and SARS-CoV-2 variants. Study-level findings and limits: It was vaccine recipients, not placebo recipients, who had the higher spike-specific TCR breadth. Vaccine and placebo groups showed comparable non-spike TCR breadth.

In regard to this clone: Antigen: not known.

Repertoires were generated with immunoSEQ multiplex PCR, while TCRdb's copy carries only in-frame clones and drops some. The table has roughly 330,000 clones, roughly 90% seen once. Treatment defined: around 19 received Ad26.COV2.S at low or high dose, single or two shots; 5 received placebo; per-sample allocation not given. Specimen acquisition occurred on day 63 following the initial vaccine or placebo injection. This CDR3 comprises 15 residues. Germline assignment: CDR1 SGHRS and CDR2 YFSETQ. V gave up 1 base and J gave up 5 bases; unmatched junction bases: 7. This TCR was recovered from a person between 18 and 65 years old who received the Ad26.COV2.S COVID-19 vaccine or a placebo. This sequence joins TRBV5-1 and TRBJ1-1; 8 nucleotides match TRBD1. Sequencing was performed on peripheral blood, taken in a trial of Ad26.COV2.S vaccine versus placebo. This chain's CDR3 is CASSLTTGERTEAFF. DNA of the CDR3: TGCGCCAGCAGCTTGACGACAGGGGAGAGGACTGAAGCTTTCTTT.